The 29 T cell receptor beta chains below were found in one sample sequenced in a study of blood T cells in healthy people across ages. It was with a sample-barcoded 5' primer and a J-beta primer mix that a second PCR of roughly 6 to 12 cycles was run. In TCRdb, the 5' RACE reads were re-called with MiXCR into one record per CDR3 protein. The data show about 1.4 million distinct CDR3 sequences, with approximately 59% seen just once and 5.5% to 8% held by the top ten. Sequenced: blood. The receptors stem from a man younger than 35 in good health.

This clonotype occurred once. The chain recombines TRBV4-1 with TRBJ2-6, with 11 bases lining up with TRBD1. This CDR3 comprises 18 residues. Germline-derived CDR1 and CDR2 are MGHRA and YSYEKL. Trimming at V came to 6 bases and at J to 2 bases, leaving 9 bases not matched to a gene. The chain's CDR3 is CASRQKEGQGAGANVLTF. CDR3 bases: TGCGCCAGCAGACAAAAAGAGGGACAGGGGGCTGGGGCCAACGTCCTGACTTTC.

This clonotype showed up just a few times. J is TRBJ2-3 and V is TRBV5-1; a possible D gene is TRBD2 (5 bases). The ends were cut back, 4 bases at V and 5 bases at J, with 8 bases in the middle. The CDR3 has 12 amino acids. CDR1 and CDR2 (germline): SGHRS, YFSETQ. Here the CDR3 reads CASSVEVDTQYF. DNA for the CDR3: TGCGCCAGCAGCGTGGAGGTAGATACGCAGTATTTT.

The chain joins TRBV27 to TRBJ2-7; 7 bases are shared with TRBD1. The CDR3 contains 15 residues. Trimming took 1 base from V and 3 from J; bases not matched to a gene: 6. In germline, CDR1 is MNHEY, CDR2 SMNVEV (reference sequence). CDR3 DNA sequence: TGTGCCAGCAGTTTATTAGGGGACAGCAGCTACGAGCAGTACTTC. Protein product: CASSLLGDSSYEQYF.

This clonotype appeared a single time. V and J are TRBV10-3 and TRBJ2-2; a possible D gene is TRBD1 (6 bases). Germline-derived CDR1 and CDR2 are ENHRY and SYGVKD. The V end lost 6 bases, the J end lost 0 bases, and 14 bases lay between the germline ends. The CDR3 length is 16 residues. CDR3 loop: CAIRPGTYPNTGELFF. CDR3 in DNA: TGTGCCATCAGACCCGGGACATATCCGAACACCGGGGAGCTGTTTTTT.

This clonotype showed up just a few times. The rearrangement links TRBV4-3 to TRBJ2-5; D call uncertain. V gave up 4 bases and J gave up 5 bases, with 11 bases separating them. Germline CDR1 and CDR2: LGHNA and YSLEER. The CDR3 has 13 amino acids. The CDR3 DNA follows: TGCGCCAGCAGCCCCAGGAATGAGGAGACCCAGTACTTC. This encodes CASSPRNEETQYF.

The J gene is TRBJ2-3, the V gene TRBV6-5; weak D call: TRBD1 (6 bases). Germline-derived CDR1 and CDR2 are MNHEY and SVGAGI. The V gene lost 5 bases and the J gene lost 3 bases, with 18 bases spanning the gap. This CDR3 has 16 amino acids. This CDR3 reads CASSRNRVSATDTQYF. The CDR3 nucleotides read TGTGCCAGCAGTCGAAACAGGGTCAGCGCGACAGATACGCAGTATTTT.

The DNA of the CDR3 is TGCAGCGTTGGGAGGTGGGACAGGGGCCTCAGGGAGCAGTTCTTC. Translated: CSVGRWDRGLREQFF. The chain joins TRBV29-1 to TRBJ2-1; 10 positions agree with TRBD1. Germline assignment: CDR1 SQVTM and CDR2 ANQGSEA. V lost 4 bases and J lost 10; bases outside the gene matches: 13. The CDR3 spans 15 residues.

This chain connects TRBV27 to TRBJ2-5; possible D gene TRBD1, 5 bases. V lost 5 bases and J lost 11, with 21 bases in between. This CDR3 contains 14 residues. Germline loops: CDR1 MNHEY, CDR2 SMNVEV (reference sequence). The CDR3 reads CASSLGAGYNEQYF. CDR3 coding DNA: TGTGCCAGCAGTCTAGGGGCCGGCTACAATGAGCAGTACTTC.

J is TRBJ1-2 and V is TRBV2, with D tentatively TRBD1 (6 bases). The germline V gene encodes CDR1 SNHLY and CDR2 FYNNEI. The germline V and J ends were trimmed by 3 bases and 8 bases, with 13 bases remaining between them. The CDR3 sequence is 13 residues long. This chain's CDR3 is CASSDQQGFGYTF. The CDR3 nucleotides are TGTGCCAGCAGTGATCAACAGGGTTTCGGCTACACCTTC.

V usage is TRBV7-2 and J usage is TRBJ2-7; 8 bases fit TRBD2. The length of the CDR3 is 16 residues. V lost 3 bases and J lost 0; bases outside the gene matches: 7. In germline, CDR1 is SGHTA, CDR2 FQGNSA. The CDR3 protein is CASSFRAGESSYEQYF. The DNA of the CDR3 is TGTGCCAGCAGCTTTCGAGCGGGGGAATCCTCCTACGAGCAGTACTTC.

This chain uses TRBV7-9 with TRBJ2-1, with D maybe TRBD1 (6 bases). Looked up from germline, CDR1 is SEHNR and CDR2 is FQNEAQ (reference sequence). Trimming cost V 5 bases and J 6 bases, with 17 bases left between them. The CDR3 totals 15 residues. The CDR3 coding sequence is TGTGCCAGCAGCGACCAGGGGTGGTTGGGCAATGAGCAGTTCTTC. This gives the protein CASSDQGWLGNEQFF.

The chain is built from TRBV3-1 and TRBJ2-3, with D tentatively TRBD2 (5 bases). CDR3 length equals 18 residues. The V end was cut by 4 bases, the J end by 3 bases, with 23 bases between. Germline V CDR1 and CDR2: LGHDT, YNNKEL (reference sequence). CDR3 protein: CASSPNLGLPRSTDTQYF. DNA for the CDR3: TGTGCCAGCAGCCCCAACCTTGGACTGCCTCGTTCGACAGATACGCAGTATTTT.

CDR3: CSASKRAPMNTEAFF. CDR3 in DNA: TGCAGTGCTAGTAAACGGGCGCCCATGAACACTGAAGCTTTCTTT. The gene calls are TRBV20-1 and TRBJ1-1; no clear D. CDR3 length: 15 amino acids. V dropped 3 bases and J dropped 0 bases, with 14 bases sitting between them. Germline V lookup: CDR1 DFQATT, CDR2 SNEGSKA (reference sequence).

The chain links TRBV29-1 to TRBJ2-4; D is uncertain. Germline V gives CDR1 SQVTM, CDR2 ANQGSEA. The CDR3 totals 14 residues. With 1 base removed from V and 13 bases from J, the gap between germline ends came to 20 bases. This CDR3 reads CSVEVALATDTQYF. CDR3 nucleotides: TGCAGCGTTGAAGTAGCTTTGGCCACAGATACGCAGTACTTC.

The chain carries TRBV4-1 and TRBJ2-7; D is tentatively TRBD1 or TRBD2 (5 bases each). The J call may be incorrect, as the DNA end agrees better with TRBJ2-5. Looked up from germline, CDR1 is MGHRA and CDR2 is YSYEKL. The CDR3 is 17 residues long. CDR3 in DNA: TGCGCCAGCAGCCAAGGAGAGGGCAGGGAGATTCACGAGACCCAGTACTTC. This gives the protein CASSQGEGREIHETQYF.

This clonotype was recorded a few times. The V gene is TRBV27, the J gene TRBJ2-7; 13 bases align to TRBD2. The germline V gene encodes CDR1 MNHEY and CDR2 SMNVEV (reference sequence). J was trimmed by 4 bases and V by 5 bases; bases with no gene match: 11. CDR3 size: 17 residues. CDR3 protein: CASSALAGGPLIYEQYF. As DNA, the CDR3 is TGTGCCAGCAGTGCACTAGCGGGAGGGCCCCTTATATACGAGCAGTACTTC.

Only a few counts were recorded for this clonotype. The chain has TRBV20-1 and TRBJ2-1, with 9 nucleotides matching TRBD1. The germline gives CDR1 DFQATT, CDR2 SNEGSKA (reference sequence). V trimming: 0 bases; J trimming: 6 bases; junction bases outside the gene matches: 9. The CDR3 covers 16 residues. This chain's CDR3 is CSARDVQGASSNEQFF. CDR3 nucleotides: TGCAGTGCTAGAGATGTACAGGGGGCATCAAGCAATGAGCAGTTCTTC.

The chain is built from TRBV5-4 and TRBJ2-7; D possibly matches TRBD1 or TRBD2 (5 bases each). CDR3 length: 15 residues. The V gene's germline CDR1 is SGHNT and CDR2 YYREEE (reference sequence). The V end lost 0 bases, the J end lost 4 bases, and 14 bases lay between the germline ends. CDR3 loop: CASSLGRGAGYEQYF. The CDR3 DNA follows: TGTGCCAGCAGCTTGGGGCGAGGGGCAGGATACGAGCAGTACTTC.

Worth noting for this clonotype: A read error may be the cause here, since a much bigger clone is one base away. The V call is TRBV27, the J call TRBJ2-5; D is undetermined. The end of the DNA aligns better with TRBJ2-7, so the J call may be wrong. The CDR3 runs to 12 residues. The V gene's germline CDR1 is MNHEY and CDR2 SMNVEV (reference sequence). In DNA, the CDR3 is TGTGCCAGCAGTTTTATAGGCGACGAGCAGTACTTC. It yields the protein CASSFIGDEQYF.

This clonotype was detected a few times. This chain uses TRBV10-3 with TRBJ1-2, with a possible D match to TRBD1 (5 bases). The CDR3 is 14 residues long. Germline V gene sequence: CDR1 ENHRY, CDR2 SYGVKD. V was cut by 3 bases and J by 4 bases, with 12 bases left in between. CDR3 sequence reads: CAISEEDRLYGYTF. CDR3 coding DNA: TGTGCCATCAGTGAAGAAGACAGACTCTATGGCTACACCTTC.

This sequence joins TRBV6-1 and TRBJ2-1; 11 bases agree with TRBD2. Germline V gives CDR1 MNHNS, CDR2 SASEGT. V was clipped by 4 bases and J by 0 bases; unmatched bases: 5. CDR3 length equals 17 residues. This CDR3 is CASSGLAGSHSYNEQFF. The DNA for the CDR3 is TGTGCCAGCAGTGGACTAGCGGGATCTCACTCCTACAATGAGCAGTTCTTC.

The V call is TRBV6-6, the J call TRBJ1-1, with 7 bases identical to TRBD1. Unmatched junction bases numbered 7, after V lost 6 bases and J lost 0 bases. The CDR3 consists of 15 residues. Germline loops: CDR1 MNHNY, CDR2 SVGAGI (reference sequence). The CDR3 region is CASSGATGVNTEAFF. CDR3 coding DNA: TGTGCCAGCAGCGGGGCCACAGGGGTGAACACTGAAGCTTTCTTT.

The V call is TRBV5-5, the J call TRBJ2-4; maybe TRBD2 (5 bases). Germline V CDR1 and CDR2: SGHKS, YYEKEE (reference sequence). V was pared by 4 bases and J by 1 base, with 18 bases between. The CDR3 is made up of 17 amino acids. CDR3 residues: CASSTGLYSMAKNIQYF. As DNA, the CDR3 is TGTGCCAGCAGCACCGGACTGTACTCGATGGCCAAAAACATTCAGTACTTC.

The chain carries TRBV3-1 and TRBJ2-3; 7 nucleotides align to TRBD2. V lost 6 bases, J lost 3 bases, and 9 bases stayed unmatched. Germline V lookup: CDR1 LGHDT, CDR2 YNNKEL (reference sequence). The CDR3 consists of 15 residues. CDR3 sequence (DNA): TGTGCCAGCAGTACGCGGGAGATAGTGACAGATACGCAGTATTTT. Residues: CASSTREIVTDTQYF.

The rearrangement links TRBV28 to TRBJ1-5; no firm D call. Germline V gene sequence: CDR1 MDHEN, CDR2 SYDVKM. Trimming took 6 bases from V and 6 from J, leaving 15 bases between them. The CDR3 sequence is 14 residues long. Here the CDR3 reads CASSGGLRSQPQHF. CDR3 coding DNA: TGTGCCAGCAGCGGCGGCCTGAGGAGTCAGCCCCAGCATTTT.

The chain has TRBV20-1 and TRBJ2-1; the match to TRBD2 covers 7 bases. The CDR3 has 15 residues. With V trimmed by 3 bases and J by 4 bases, 9 bases remained unmatched. Per germline, CDR1 DFQATT and CDR2 SNEGSKA (reference sequence). CDR3 loop: CSASGSSGSYNEQFF. CDR3 DNA sequence: TGCAGTGCTAGCGGTTCTAGCGGAAGTTACAATGAGCAGTTCTTC.

V and J are TRBV7-9 and TRBJ2-1; maybe TRBD1 (6 bases). V gave up 10 bases and J gave up 8 bases, with 12 bases separating them. The CDR3 has 11 amino acids. Germline V lookup: CDR1 SEHNR, CDR2 FQNEAQ (reference sequence). The CDR3 DNA sequence: TGTGCCATCACAGGGAACCATGAGCAGTTCTTC. Protein product: CAITGNHEQFF.

This clonotype was seen a single time. The chain uses TRBV5-1 and TRBJ2-1; the D is unclear. Trimming removed 1 base from V and 6 bases from J, with 5 bases in between. This CDR3 is 12 amino acids long. Germline-derived CDR1 and CDR2 are SGHRS and YFSETQ. CDR3 DNA sequence: TGCGCCAGCAGCTTGAACCCCAATGAGCAGTTCTTC. This encodes CASSLNPNEQFF. The entire variable domain, with the rest obtained from reference TRBV5-1 and TRBJ2-1, is as follows: KAGVTQTPRYLIKTRGQQVTLSCSPISGHRSVSWYQQTPGQGLQFLFEYFSETQRNKGNFPGRFSGRQFSNSRSEMNVSTLELGDSALYLCASSLNPNEQFFGPGTRLTVL.

The chain carries TRBV4-1 and TRBJ2-1; the D call may be TRBD1 or TRBD2 (7 bases each). This CDR3 is built from 13 residues. V was cut by 10 bases and J by 8 bases, with 18 bases left in between. Looked up from germline, CDR1 is MGHRA and CDR2 is YSYEKL. CDR3 sequence: CANSLQGGDEQFF. The CDR3 region has the DNA TGCGCCAACAGTCTTCAGGGGGGGGATGAGCAGTTCTTC.